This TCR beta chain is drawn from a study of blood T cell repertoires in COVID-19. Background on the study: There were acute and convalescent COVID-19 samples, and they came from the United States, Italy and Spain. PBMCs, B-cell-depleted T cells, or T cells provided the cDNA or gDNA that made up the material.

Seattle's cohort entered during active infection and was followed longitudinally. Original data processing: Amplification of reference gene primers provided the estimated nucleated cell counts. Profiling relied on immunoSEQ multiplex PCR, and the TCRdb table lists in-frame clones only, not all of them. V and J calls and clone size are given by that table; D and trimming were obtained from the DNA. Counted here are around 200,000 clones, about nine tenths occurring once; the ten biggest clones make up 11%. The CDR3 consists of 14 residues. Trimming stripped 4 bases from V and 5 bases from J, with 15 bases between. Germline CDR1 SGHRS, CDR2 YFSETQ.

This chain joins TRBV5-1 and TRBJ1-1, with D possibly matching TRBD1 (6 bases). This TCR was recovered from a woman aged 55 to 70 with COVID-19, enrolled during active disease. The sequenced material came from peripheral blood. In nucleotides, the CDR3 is TGCGCCAGCAGCCCGACGGGGGGCTGGACTGAAGCTTTCTTT. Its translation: CASSPTGGWTEAFF. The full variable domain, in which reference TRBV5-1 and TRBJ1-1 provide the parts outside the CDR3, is KAGVTQTPRYLIKTRGQQVTLSCSPISGHRSVSWYQQTPGQGLQFLFEYFSETQRNKGNFPGRFSGRQFSNSRSEMNVSTLELGDSALYLCASSPTGGWTEAFFGQGTRLTVV.